This T cell receptor beta chain emerged from a study of regulatory T cells in long-lasting Graves disease. Study information: The antithyroid drugs taken by newly diagnosed Graves' patients had been used for under 3 months.

Time point specified: newly diagnosed GD, antithyroid drugs for less than 3 months. The TCR library was prepared using RNA isolated from PBMCs. Libraries of TCR beta came from iRepertoire HTBI primers plus Arm-PCR of CDR3 regions. TCRdb fed the multiplex PCR reads into MiXCR, producing one record per CDR3 protein. The repertoire holds some 500,000 distinct CDR3 sequences, with about 16% as singletons. This sample was shared with a second study, whose subject was T cells in Graves' hyperthyroidism and ophthalmopathy.

Sequenced here: peripheral blood mononuclear cells (PBMCs), sampled at new diagnosis, from a patient treated with antithyroid drugs. This receptor was obtained from a woman aged 40-65 years with Graves disease.

The CDR3 loop reads CASRRDRGAEAFF. For the CDR3, the DNA is TGTGCCAGTAGGAGGGACAGGGGTGCTGAAGCTTTCTTT. V is TRBV19 and J is TRBJ1-1; 10 bases agree with TRBD1. Losses at the gene ends were 6 bases for V and 6 bases for J; bases not matched to a gene: 4. The CDR3 covers 13 residues. Germline V CDR1 and CDR2: LNHDA, SQIVND (reference sequence).